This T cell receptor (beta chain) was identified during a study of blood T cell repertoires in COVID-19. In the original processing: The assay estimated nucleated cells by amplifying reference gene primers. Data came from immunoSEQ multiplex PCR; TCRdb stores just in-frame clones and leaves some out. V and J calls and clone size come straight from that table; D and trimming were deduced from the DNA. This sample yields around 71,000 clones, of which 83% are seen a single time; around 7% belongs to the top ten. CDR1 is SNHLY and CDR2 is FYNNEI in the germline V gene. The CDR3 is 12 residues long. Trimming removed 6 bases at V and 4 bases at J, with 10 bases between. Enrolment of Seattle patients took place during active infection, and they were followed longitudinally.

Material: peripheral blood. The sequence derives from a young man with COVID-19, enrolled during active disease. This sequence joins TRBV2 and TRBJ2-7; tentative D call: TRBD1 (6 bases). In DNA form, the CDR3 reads TGTGCCAGCAGGGGGGACATTTACGAGCAGTACTTC. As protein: CASRGDIYEQYF.